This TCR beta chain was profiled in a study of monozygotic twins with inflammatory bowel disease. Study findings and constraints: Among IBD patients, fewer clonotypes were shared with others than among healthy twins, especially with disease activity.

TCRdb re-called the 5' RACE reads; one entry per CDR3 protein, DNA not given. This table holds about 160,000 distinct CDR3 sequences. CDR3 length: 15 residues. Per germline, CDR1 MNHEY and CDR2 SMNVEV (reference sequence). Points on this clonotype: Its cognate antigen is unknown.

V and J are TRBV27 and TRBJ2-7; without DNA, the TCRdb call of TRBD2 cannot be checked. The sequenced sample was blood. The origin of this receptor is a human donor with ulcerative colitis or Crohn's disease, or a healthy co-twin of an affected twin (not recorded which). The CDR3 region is CASSLFGGRDYEQYF.